One sample yielded the 19 T cell receptor beta chains listed below, sequenced in a study of long-term antiretroviral therapy in people with HIV. This was the immunoSEQ v3.0 assay at survey level. Profiled with immunoSEQ multiplex PCR; TCRdb holds only in-frame clones, not every one. The data contain about 36,000 clones, 80% of them singletons. This material consisted of unsorted PBMCs, taken 3.4 years after starting antiretroviral therapy. The receptors shown here come from a man younger than 40 with HIV.

The chain carries TRBV27 and TRBJ2-2; D is unclear. Germline V CDR1 and CDR2: MNHEY, SMNVEV (reference sequence). This CDR3 is 12 amino acids long. Trimming left V 4 bases short and J 5 bases short, with 5 bases between. The CDR3 DNA sequence: TGTGCCAGCAGTTGGCCGACCGGGGAGCTGTTTTTT. It codes for CASSWPTGELFF.

In its sample, this clone was seen a few times. V usage is TRBV5-1 and J usage is TRBJ2-7; D gene uncertain. Germline CDR1 and CDR2: SGHRS and YFSETQ. Trimming stripped 0 bases from V and 2 bases from J, with 9 bases between. The CDR3 sequence is 14 residues long. As DNA, the CDR3 is TGCGCCAGCAGCTTGGCTTCAGTCCCCTACGAGCAGTACTTC. Its protein is CASSLASVPYEQYF.

The table lists this clone with a count of one. V gene TRBV11-2 combines with J gene TRBJ2-7; D perhaps matches TRBD2 (6 bases). The germline V gene encodes CDR1 SGHAT and CDR2 FQNNGV. CDR3 size: 13 residues. V lost 3 bases and J 3 bases, leaving 9 bases between the germline ends. The CDR3, as DNA: TGTGCCAGCAGCTTGGTTAGCGGCTACGAGCAGTACTTC. This translates into CASSLVSGYEQYF.

This chain links TRBV28 with TRBJ2-1; the match to TRBD2 covers 9 bases. Germline values: CDR1 MDHEN, CDR2 SYDVKM. The CDR3 is made up of 15 amino acids. V lost 5 bases to trimming and J lost 8 bases; unmatched junction nucleotides: 10. The CDR3 reads CASSEAGGSGHEQFF. The CDR3 DNA reads as TGTGCCAGCAGTGAGGCGGGAGGGAGCGGTCATGAGCAGTTCTTC.

This chain connects TRBV19 to TRBJ2-7; 9 nucleotides line up with TRBD2. With 4 bases clipped from V and 4 bases from J, the junction kept 8 bases outside the gene matches. The length of the CDR3 is 15 residues. Germline lookup yields CDR1 LNHDA and CDR2 SQIVND (reference sequence). CDR3 amino acids: CASSRLAGDPYEQYF. As DNA, the CDR3 is TGTGCCAGTAGTAGGTTAGCGGGAGATCCGTACGAGCAGTACTTC.

The rearrangement links TRBV19 to TRBJ2-7; D possibly corresponds to TRBD1 (7 bases). The CDR3 runs to 13 residues. Germline CDR1 is LNHDA and CDR2 is SQIVND (reference sequence). The V end was cut by 8 bases, the J end by 0 bases, with 11 bases between. Here the CDR3 reads CASGGGASYEQYF. The CDR3 coding sequence is TGTGCCAGTGGAGGGGGCGCCTCCTACGAGCAGTACTTC.

A few counts support this clone. Here the CDR3 reads CAWNFPGAYEQYF. The CDR3 nucleotides read TGTGCCTGGAACTTCCCGGGGGCCTACGAGCAGTACTTC. This sequence joins TRBV30 and TRBJ2-7, with a tentative D call TRBD2 (6 bases). CDR1 is GTSNPN and CDR2 is SVGIG in the germline V gene (reference sequence). The CDR3 extends over 13 amino acids. Trimming cost V 4 bases and J 2 bases, with 12 bases left between them.

The chain couples TRBV6-5 to TRBJ1-1, with D unresolved. Germline V lookup: CDR1 MNHEY, CDR2 SVGAGI. Trimming removed 7 bases at V and 4 bases at J, with 10 bases between. The CDR3 runs 12 residues. The CDR3 nucleotides read TGTGCCAGCAACAAACGGGGCACTGAAGCTTTCTTT. Translation: CASNKRGTEAFF.

This chain uses TRBV19 with TRBJ2-5, with a possible D match to TRBD2 (5 bases). Per the germline V gene, CDR1 is LNHDA and CDR2 is SQIVND (reference sequence). Trimming removed 1 base from V and 10 bases from J, with 13 bases in between. CDR3 length equals 13 residues. The CDR3 DNA follows: TGTGCCAGTAGTATAGTTAACCACGGGGACCAGTACTTC. This encodes CASSIVNHGDQYF.

The rearrangement uses TRBV7-9 and TRBJ2-7; D uncertain. V was pared by 3 bases and J by 0 bases, with 6 bases between. The CDR3 has 13 amino acids. CDR1 and CDR2 (germline): SEHNR, FQNEAQ (reference sequence). CDR3: CASSFESSYEQYF. DNA for the CDR3: TGTGCCAGCAGCTTTGAGAGCTCCTACGAGCAGTACTTC.

The chain combines TRBV18 with TRBJ1-4; 7 nucleotides agree with TRBD1. V was clipped by 4 bases and J by 2 bases; unmatched bases: 10. Germline loops: CDR1 KGHSH, CDR2 LQKENI. The CDR3 loop spans 17 amino acids. The CDR3 coding sequence is TGTGCCAGCTCACAAGTCCTACAGGGGATGACTAATGAAAAACTGTTTTTT. It encodes CASSQVLQGMTNEKLFF.

This clone has more than one count but fewer than ten. CDR3 sequence: CASSLDPTYNEQFF. CDR3 DNA sequence: TGTGCCAGCAGCTTAGACCCGACCTACAATGAGCAGTTCTTC. The chain is built from TRBV11-3 and TRBJ2-1; D remains ambiguous. The germline CDR1 and CDR2 sequences are SGHNT and YENEEA. Trimming left V 0 bases short and J 2 bases short, with 5 bases between. This CDR3 contains 14 residues.

This clone was seen once. The chain couples TRBV7-2 to TRBJ2-2; 9 positions agree with TRBD2. With V trimmed by 5 bases and J by 5 bases, 6 bases remained unmatched. Germline CDR1 reads SGHTA; CDR2 reads FQGNSA. This CDR3 has 15 amino acids. The CDR3 here is CASSPGLAVTGELFF. The CDR3 DNA reads TGTGCCAGCAGCCCGGGACTAGCTGTGACCGGGGAGCTGTTTTTT.

The chain couples TRBV28 to TRBJ2-1; D call uncertain. V lost 7 bases, J lost 0 bases, and 7 bases lay in between. Germline V lookup: CDR1 MDHEN, CDR2 SYDVKM. The CDR3 spans 13 residues. The CDR3 reads CASTRSSYNEQFF. In DNA form, the CDR3 reads TGTGCCAGCACCAGAAGCTCCTACAATGAGCAGTTCTTC.

The rearrangement joins TRBV5-1 to TRBJ2-2, with D possibly matching TRBD1 (6 bases). The CDR3 has 16 residues. Trimming cost V 4 bases and J 1 base, with 14 bases left between them. CDR1 SGHRS and CDR2 YFSETQ come from the germline V gene. CDR3 sequence reads: CASSLTGSRNTGELFF. DNA of the CDR3: TGCGCCAGCAGCCTTACAGGGTCCAGGAACACCGGGGAGCTGTTTTTT.

The CDR3 loop is CAGAGSGNTIYF. CDR3 in DNA: TGTGCCGGGGCCGGCTCTGGAAACACCATATATTTT. J is TRBJ1-3 and V is TRBV6-1; weak D call: TRBD1 (5 bases). CDR3 length: 12 amino acids. The V gene lost 11 bases and the J gene lost 0 bases, with 8 bases spanning the gap. Germline lookup yields CDR1 MNHNS and CDR2 SASEGT.

This chain joins TRBV27 and TRBJ2-1; TRBD2 agrees at 8 bases. The CDR3 has 15 amino acids. V lost 8 bases, J lost 7 bases, and 13 bases stayed unmatched. Germline values: CDR1 MNHEY, CDR2 SMNVEV (reference sequence). CDR3: CASPGAGVFLNEQFF. CDR3 coding DNA: TGTGCCAGCCCCGGAGCGGGAGTTTTTCTGAATGAGCAGTTCTTC.

The V call is TRBV7-9, the J call TRBJ2-5, with a tentative D call TRBD1 (6 bases). V lost 5 bases, J lost 3 bases, and 13 bases lay in between. Germline V lookup: CDR1 SEHNR, CDR2 FQNEAQ (reference sequence). The CDR3 runs 14 residues. The CDR3 loop reads CASSPWTEKETQYF. The CDR3 DNA follows: TGTGCCAGCAGCCCATGGACAGAAAAAGAGACCCAGTACTTC.

This clone was detected only once. The CDR3 here is CASSFGLAGSYEQYF. CDR3 DNA sequence: TGTGCCAGCAGCTTTGGACTAGCGGGCTCCTACGAGCAGTACTTC. V usage is TRBV11-2 and J usage is TRBJ2-7, with 11 nucleotides matching TRBD2. Losses at the gene ends were 3 bases for V and 0 bases for J; bases not matched to a gene: 1. CDR3 length equals 15 residues. The germline V gene encodes CDR1 SGHAT and CDR2 FQNNGV.